These 20 T cell receptor beta chains came from one sample sequenced in a study of T-cell reconstitution after alpha-beta-depleted transplantation in children. Molecular barcoding with unique molecular identifiers was used for the TCRbeta library. TCRdb re-called the PCR reads with MiXCR, one entry per CDR3 protein. The data show around 500,000 distinct CDR3 sequences, around 12% seen once. Sequencing used PBMCs from the stem cell graft donor, obtained from the stem cell graft. These receptor sequences come from a human donor who donated a stem cell graft to a child with combined immunodeficiency.

This chain links TRBV5-1 with TRBJ2-7; perhaps TRBD2 as D (6 bases). V lost 5 bases, J lost 1 base, and 10 bases lay in between. The CDR3 consists of 13 residues. Looked up from germline, CDR1 is SGHRS and CDR2 is YFSETQ. The CDR3 here is CASRREDSYEQYF. The CDR3 coding sequence is TGCGCCAGCAGGAGGGAGGATTCCTACGAGCAGTACTTC.

This clonotype has a handful of counts. V is TRBV20-1 and J is TRBJ2-1; D gene unclear. Germline V lookup: CDR1 DFQATT, CDR2 SNEGSKA (reference sequence). CDR3 length: 12 amino acids. The V gene lost 5 bases and the J gene lost 8 bases, with 13 bases spanning the gap. The chain's CDR3 is CSALKRWDEQFF. DNA of the CDR3: TGCAGTGCTTTGAAAAGGTGGGATGAGCAGTTCTTC.

This clonotype came up a few times. This rearrangement joins TRBV12-3 or TRBV12-4 to TRBJ1-1, with D tentatively TRBD1 (6 bases). V lost 5 bases and J lost 0, with 10 bases in between. This CDR3 contains 14 residues. CDR3 region: CASSTRTVNTEAFF. CDR3 DNA: TGTGCCAGCAGTACCCGGACAGTGAACACTGAAGCTTTCTTT.

The chain combines TRBV4-3 with TRBJ2-3; D is ambiguous. The CDR3 sequence is 14 residues long. V was cut by 4 bases and J by 2 bases, with 10 bases left in between. The germline CDR1 and CDR2 sequences are LGHNA and YSLEER. CDR3 amino acids: CASSLLMTTDTQYF. DNA for the CDR3: TGCGCCAGCAGCCTGCTTATGACCACAGATACGCAGTATTTT.

This clonotype was seen only once. The J gene is TRBJ2-5, the V gene TRBV4-3, with 8 bases identical to TRBD1. Germline V lookup: CDR1 LGHNA, CDR2 YSLEER. The CDR3 extends over 15 amino acids. V was clipped by 4 bases and J by 2 bases; unmatched bases: 6. Here the CDR3 reads CASSRLTGEQETQYF. Here the CDR3 DNA reads TGCGCCAGCAGCCGGCTGACAGGGGAACAAGAGACCCAGTACTTC.

This clonotype was counted a few times. The rearrangement joins TRBV29-1 to TRBJ2-1, with a possible D match to TRBD2 (7 bases). This CDR3 contains 13 residues. In germline, CDR1 is SQVTM, CDR2 ANQGSEA. Deletions cut 3 bases from V and 7 bases from J, with 13 bases between. CDR3 DNA sequence: TGCAGCGTTGAGCGTGGGAGGGGGAATGAGCAGTTCTTC. Translating it yields CSVERGRGNEQFF.

The genes are TRBV12-3 or TRBV12-4 and TRBJ2-5, with a weak D call TRBD2 (7 bases). The CDR3 extends over 15 amino acids. Deletions cut 2 bases from V and 1 base from J, with 11 bases between. The CDR3 DNA reads as TGTGCCAGCAGTTTAAGAGGGGGGGGCCAAGAGACCCAGTACTTC. Protein product: CASSLRGGGQETQYF.

This sequence joins TRBV4-2 and TRBJ2-1, with D possibly being TRBD1 (6 bases). There are 16 residues in the CDR3. Between the trimmed V and J ends, which lost 0 bases and 0 bases, there was a span of 9 bases. Germline lookup yields CDR1 LGHNA and CDR2 YNFKEQ. CDR3 residues: CASSQDRTASYNEQFF. The DNA of the CDR3 is TGTGCCAGCAGCCAAGATAGGACAGCCTCCTACAATGAGCAGTTCTTC.

This clonotype was observed a few times. The rearrangement joins TRBV5-1 to TRBJ2-7, with D possibly being TRBD2 (7 bases). The CDR3 is 12 residues long. The germline gives CDR1 SGHRS, CDR2 YFSETQ. V lost 3 bases to trimming and J lost 7 bases, with 11 bases between them. The CDR3 protein is CASSWGGREQYF. CDR3 DNA: TGCGCCAGCAGCTGGGGGGGCAGGGAGCAGTACTTC. Based on the CDR3 plus reference TRBV5-1 and TRBJ2-7, the full variable domain is KAGVTQTPRYLIKTRGQQVTLSCSPISGHRSVSWYQQTPGQGLQFLFEYFSETQRNKGNFPGRFSGRQFSNSRSEMNVSTLELGDSALYLCASSWGGREQYFGPGTRLTVT.

In this sample, this clonotype turned up many times. V gene TRBV13 combines with J gene TRBJ2-1; 7 bases fit TRBD2. Germline assignment: CDR1 PRHDT and CDR2 FYEKMQ (reference sequence). Trimming cost V 5 bases and J 3 bases; bases outside gene matches: 10. The CDR3 consists of 16 residues. In DNA, the CDR3 is TGTGCCAGCAGCCAGACCGGGTGGGAGGGCTACAATGAGCAGTTCTTC. This gives the protein CASSQTGWEGYNEQFF.

In its sample, this clonotype was seen many times. V usage is TRBV7-9 and J usage is TRBJ2-1; weak D call: TRBD2 (6 bases). Per the germline V gene, CDR1 is SEHNR and CDR2 is FQNEAQ (reference sequence). CDR3 size: 15 residues. V lost 1 base and J lost 3, with 10 bases in between. The DNA for the CDR3 is TGTGCCAGCAGCTTAGATCTGGGGGGCTACAATGAGCAGTTCTTC. This gives the protein CASSLDLGGYNEQFF.

This clonotype showed up just a few times. This CDR3 is CASSLTGIPEAFF. DNA of the CDR3: TGTGCCAGCAGCCTGACAGGGATCCCTGAAGCTTTCTTT. The chain links TRBV12-3 or TRBV12-4 to TRBJ1-1, with 7 positions matching TRBD1. The CDR3 is 13 amino acids. With 6 bases clipped from V and 6 bases from J, the junction kept 7 bases outside the gene matches.

This clonotype was seen a few times. The chain has TRBV7-9 and TRBJ2-5, with 8 bases fitting TRBD1. CDR1 SEHNR and CDR2 FQNEAQ come from the germline V gene (reference sequence). The CDR3 consists of 16 residues. Losses at the gene ends were 5 bases for V and 4 bases for J; bases not matched to a gene: 12. CDR3 DNA: TGTGCCAGCAGCAGGGGGACAGGTTTGGATTCAGAGACCCAGTACTTC. Translating gives CASSRGTGLDSETQYF.

The chain uses TRBV4-1 and TRBJ2-2, with D perhaps given as TRBD1 or TRBD2 (6 bases each). This CDR3 spans 18 amino acids. Deletions cut 0 bases from V and 9 bases from J, with 23 bases between. Germline values: CDR1 MGHRA, CDR2 YSYEKL. The CDR3 bases are TGCGCCAGCAGCCAAGAATATGGAGGGACACCCGTAACCTGGGAGCTGTTTTTT. It is translated as CASSQEYGGTPVTWELFF.

This sequence joins TRBV12-5 and TRBJ2-7; D is undetermined. This CDR3 is 15 amino acids long. Trimming cost V 0 bases and J 6 bases, with 15 bases left between them. Per the germline V gene, CDR1 is LGHNT and CDR2 is FRNRAP. As DNA, the CDR3 is TGTGCTAGTGGTTTGGTAGTAGGGAACGCCTCCGAGCAGTACTTC. Protein sequence: CASGLVVGNASEQYF.

At least ten counts were recorded for this clonotype. This rearrangement joins TRBV5-6 to TRBJ2-7, with 8 bases lining up with TRBD2. The CDR3 is made up of 15 amino acids. The J segment lost 4 bases and the V segment lost 2 bases, leaving 8 bases of the junction unmatched. Germline V gives CDR1 SGHDT, CDR2 YYEEEE. The CDR3 DNA reads TGTGCCAGCAGCTTATCAGCGGGGGCCCTATACGAGCAGTACTTC. Amino acid sequence: CASSLSAGALYEQYF.

The gene calls are TRBV6-2 or TRBV6-3 and TRBJ2-5, with TRBD2 matching 8 bases. The ends lost 11 bases at V and 5 bases at J; junction bases unmatched: 10. CDR1 and CDR2 (germline): MNHEY, SVGEGT. CDR3 length equals 13 residues. The CDR3 bases are TGTGCCTCCTCAGCGGGAGTATGGGAGACCCAGTACTTC. Translating it yields CASSAGVWETQYF.

This clonotype was seen a handful of times. This chain connects TRBV20-1 to TRBJ2-1; 11 bases agree with TRBD1. The CDR3 extends over 12 amino acids. Germline CDR1 is DFQATT and CDR2 is SNEGSKA (reference sequence). V trimming: 5 bases; J trimming: 10 bases; junction bases outside the gene matches: 4. The CDR3 reads CSAWTGGEEQFF. Here the CDR3 DNA reads TGCAGTGCTTGGACAGGGGGCGAAGAGCAGTTCTTC.

This clonotype was counted between two and nine times. J is TRBJ2-1 and V is TRBV20-1, with 9 bases matching TRBD2. The CDR3 is 19 residues long. From germline, CDR1 is DFQATT and CDR2 SNEGSKA (reference sequence). V lost 1 base and J lost 1; bases outside the gene matches: 14. CDR3 nucleotide sequence: TGCAGTGCTAGAGCCCCTGACATCTGGCGGGAGGGGTCCTACAATGAGCAGTTCTTC. This translates into CSARAPDIWREGSYNEQFF.

This clonotype has a handful of counts. One end of the junction fails to match germline, which may point to a read error. J is TRBJ2-7 and V is TRBV7-7; D is unresolved. This CDR3 contains 13 residues. In germline, CDR1 is SSHAT, CDR2 FNYEAQ (reference sequence). CDR3 coding DNA: TGTGCTAGCAGCTTAGAAGTGGACGACGAGCAGTACTTC. Protein: CASSLEVDDEQYF.